This T cell receptor beta chain was sequenced for a study of technical replicates of blood from a few donors. Trimming took 5 bases from V and 7 from J; bases not matched to a gene: 10. This CDR3 has 15 residues. Germline V gene lookup returns CDR1 MNHEY and CDR2 SVGAGI. The assay was immunoSEQ multiplex PCR, and TCRdb's table has in-frame clones only and misses some. The table has some 71,000 clones, approximately 96% seen once; the top ten hold over 0.2%. This chain connects TRBV6-5 to TRBJ1-2; 10 bases match TRBD1. The sequence came from a human donor in good health. Specimen: T cells isolated from PBMCs. CDR3 sequence reads: CASSTHRDRGFGYTF. As DNA, the CDR3 is TGTGCCAGCAGTACCCACCGGGACAGGGGATTTGGCTACACCTTC.